This T cell receptor beta chain derives from a study of T-cell reconstitution after alpha-beta-depleted transplantation in children. Study observations and caveats: At one year after transplant, newly produced T cells mostly accounted for T-cell counts and diversity. Several hundred graft clones that had expanded were reportedly the source of alpha-beta T cells about two months after transplant.

This clonotype was counted a few times. What it binds is not known. The V and J ends lost 2 bases and 6 bases respectively, with 13 bases between them. Germline lookup yields CDR1 DFQATT and CDR2 SNEGSKA (reference sequence). This CDR3 region has 14 residues. It was with unique molecular identifiers that the TCRbeta library was prepared. Via MiXCR, TCRdb re-called the PCR reads, giving one row per CDR3 protein. The sample has some 140,000 distinct CDR3 sequences, 8.5% to 10% seen once. V gene TRBV20-1 combines with J gene TRBJ2-2, with D maybe TRBD2 (6 bases). The sample here was PBMCs, mostly from graft donor cells, taken 180 days after TCRalphabeta/CD19-depleted stem cell transplant. The TCR comes from a girl under two years old who had a stem cell transplant for combined immunodeficiency, so the T cells may come from the graft donor. CDR3 nucleotides: TGCAGTGCTAGATCGGAGGGTAGACCCGGGGAGCTGTTTTTT. Encoded protein: CSARSEGRPGELFF.